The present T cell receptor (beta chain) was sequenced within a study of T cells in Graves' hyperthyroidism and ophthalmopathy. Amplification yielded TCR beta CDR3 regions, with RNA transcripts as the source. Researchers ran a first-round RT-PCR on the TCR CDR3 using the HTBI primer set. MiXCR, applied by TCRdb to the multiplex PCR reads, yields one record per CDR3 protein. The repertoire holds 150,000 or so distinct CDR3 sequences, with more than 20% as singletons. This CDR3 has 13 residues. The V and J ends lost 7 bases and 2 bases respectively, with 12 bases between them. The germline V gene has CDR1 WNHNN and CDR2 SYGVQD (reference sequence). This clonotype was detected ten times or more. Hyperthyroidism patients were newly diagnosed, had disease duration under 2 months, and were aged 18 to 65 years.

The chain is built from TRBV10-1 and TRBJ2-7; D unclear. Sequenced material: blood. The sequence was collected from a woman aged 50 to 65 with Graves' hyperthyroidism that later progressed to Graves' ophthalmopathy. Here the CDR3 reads CASTKNITYEQYF. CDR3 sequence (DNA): TGCGCCAGCACCAAAAATATAACCTACGAGCAGTACTTC.